This entry describes one TCR beta chain. Its cognate antigen is unknown. Each sample had two DNA replicates, 0.5 ug blood or around 1.6 ug tissue. Repertoires were generated with immunoSEQ multiplex PCR, while TCRdb's copy carries only in-frame clones and drops some. The sample holds around 28,000 clones, 74% seen once. The CDR3 runs to 12 residues. The germline CDR1 and CDR2 sequences are SQVTM and ANQGSEA. V lost 4 bases, J lost 2 bases, and 7 bases lay in between. This record comes from a study of early stage breast cancer tumors. Study as a whole: Among around twelve ER+/PR+/HER2- tumors, eight were ductal, four lobular. Notes on the study in general: Bulk DNA sequencing of unsorted cells missed chain pairing and markers. Blood repertoires resembled normal breast more than tumor.

The origin of this receptor is a person in their thirties with breast cancer. V usage is TRBV29-1 and J usage is TRBJ2-3, with D unclear. Input material: breast tumor tissue. This CDR3 reads CSVGRITDTQYF. DNA of the CDR3: TGCAGCGTTGGGCGGATCACAGATACGCAGTATTTT.